The present TCR beta chain was sequenced within a study of T-cell reconstitution after alpha-beta-depleted transplantation in children. This clonotype has only a few counts. The CDR3 runs 13 residues. Trimming took 11 bases from V and 0 from J, leaving 11 bases between them. The germline gives CDR1 ENHRY, CDR2 SYGVKD. Molecular barcoding with unique molecular identifiers was used for the TCRbeta library. One entry per CDR3 protein results from TCRdb running MiXCR on the PCR reads. The sample lists some 490,000 distinct CDR3 sequences, about an eighth occurring once. The sequence was collected from a human donor who donated a stem cell graft to a child with combined immunodeficiency. The sequencing here drew on PBMCs from the stem cell graft donor, taken from the stem cell graft. This chain connects TRBV10-3 to TRBJ1-5, with a possible D match to TRBD1 (6 bases). This CDR3 is CAVRQDSNQPQHF. In DNA form, the CDR3 reads TGTGCCGTCCGACAGGATAGCAATCAGCCCCAGCATTTT.